This is a list of T cell receptor beta chains from one sample in a study of coeliac disease. This table comes from immunoSEQ multiplex PCR, and its TCRdb copy is limited to in-frame clones, with some not included. The table includes several thousand clones, roughly three fifths detected once. Sequencing was carried out using lamina propria lymphocytes from the gut. All receptors come from a woman in her fifties or sixties with active celiac disease. The CDR3 runs from the conserved cysteine through the conserved F or W. The order of the fields is D gene, J gene, clone size, V gene, CDR3 protein, CDR3 DNA. The D gene is left open where the match is weak. Clone size is given for some rows only: seen once, a few or many times, or a class if the clone is expanded.

D: TRBD2; J: TRBJ2-1; size: -; V: TRBV11-3; CDR3: CASSLFASGRAHEQFF; DNA: TGTGCCAGCAGCTTATTTGCTAGCGGGAGGGCTCATGAGCAGTTCTTC
D: TRBD2; J: TRBJ2-1; size: few; V: TRBV9; CDR3: CASSVYLGLAGNEQFF; DNA: TGTGCCAGCAGCGTATATCTGGGACTAGCGGGTAATGAGCAGTTCTTC
D: -; J: TRBJ1-2; size: -; V: TRBV19; CDR3: CASSMGGAASIIGYTF; DNA: TGTGCCAGTAGTATGGGGGGTGCAGCCTCCATTATCGGCTACACCTTC
D: -; J: TRBJ2-3; size: few; V: TRBV7-2; CDR3: CASSLGWVPGGSVQYF; DNA: TGTGCCAGCAGCTTAGGGTGGGTCCCCGGAGGGAGTGTGCAGTATTTT
D: TRBD2; J: TRBJ2-1; size: few; V: TRBV7-9; CDR3: CASSLWEGREQFF; DNA: TGTGCCAGCAGCTTGTGGGAGGGCCGGGAGCAGTTCTTC
D: -; J: TRBJ1-1; size: -; V: TRBV30; CDR3: CAWTGREINQNTEAFF; DNA: TGTGCCTGGACGGGTAGAGAGATAAACCAAAACACTGAAGCTTTCTTT
D: TRBD1; J: TRBJ2-7; size: -; V: TRBV7-2; CDR3: CASSDRDRVSYEQYF; DNA: TGTGCCAGCAGCGACCGGGACAGGGTCTCCTACGAGCAGTACTTC
D: TRBD1; J: TRBJ2-7; size: -; V: TRBV27; CDR3: CASRQTGSLSYEQYF; DNA: TGTGCCAGCAGACAGACAGGGTCCCTCTCCTACGAGCAGTACTTC
D: -; J: TRBJ1-3; size: medium-sized; V: TRBV30; CDR3: CAWSTGGSGNTIYF; DNA: TGTGCCTGGAGTACCGGGGGCTCTGGAAACACCATATATTTT
D: TRBD1; J: TRBJ1-2; size: -; V: TRBV27; CDR3: CASSPSLTGNYGYTF; DNA: TGTGCCAGCAGTCCGTCCCTGACAGGGAACTATGGCTACACCTTC
D: -; J: TRBJ1-6; size: -; V: TRBV7-2; CDR3: CASSSSHMGGNPYNSPLHF; DNA: TGTGCCAGCAGCTCCAGTCACATGGGGGGAAATCCTTATAATTCACCCCTCCACTTT
D: TRBD2; J: TRBJ2-3; size: -; V: TRBV4-3; CDR3: CASSQDLGTRADTQYF; DNA: TGCGCCAGCAGCCAAGATCTAGGGACTAGGGCAGATACGCAGTATTTT
D: TRBD2; J: TRBJ2-7; size: medium-sized; V: TRBV7-3; CDR3: CASSFLSGPYEQYF; DNA: TGTGCCAGCAGTTTTCTTAGCGGGCCCTACGAGCAGTACTTC
D: -; J: TRBJ2-1; size: few; V: TRBV27; CDR3: CATNSRYEQFF; DNA: TGTGCCACCAATTCGCGGTATGAGCAGTTCTTC
D: TRBD2; J: TRBJ2-3; size: -; V: TRBV2; CDR3: CASVEREVDTQYF; DNA: TGTGCCAGCGTCGAGCGGGAGGTAGATACGCAGTATTTT
D: TRBD1; J: TRBJ1-1; size: few; V: TRBV6-5; CDR3: CASRTGGLNTEAFF; DNA: TGTGCCAGCAGGACAGGGGGCCTGAACACTGAAGCTTTCTTT
D: TRBD2; J: TRBJ2-1; size: -; V: TRBV18; CDR3: CASSKGVGTSGLSSYNEQFF; DNA: TGTGCCAGCTCAAAAGGAGTTGGGACTAGCGGTTTAAGCTCCTACAATGAGCAGTTCTTC
D: -; J: TRBJ1-5; size: -; V: TRBV28; CDR3: CASRLSGRPQHF; DNA: TGTGCCAGCAGATTGAGTGGTAGGCCCCAGCATTTT
D: -; J: TRBJ1-4; size: -; V: TRBV5-6; CDR3: CASSLRGGRAIEKLFF; DNA: TGTGCCAGCAGCTTGAGGGGGGGGCGCGCGATTGAAAAACTGTTTTTT
D: -; J: TRBJ1-3; size: -; V: TRBV30; CDR3: CAWSVESGNTIYF; DNA: TGTGCCTGGAGTGTAGAGTCTGGAAACACCATATATTTT
D: -; J: TRBJ2-2; size: -; V: TRBV12-5; CDR3: CASGLGSGGELFF; DNA: TGTGCTAGTGGTTTGGGTAGCGGCGGGGAGCTGTTTTTT
D: TRBD2; J: TRBJ2-5; size: -; V: TRBV5-1; CDR3: CASSLTGGQETQYF; DNA: TGCGCCAGCAGCTTGACGGGAGGTCAAGAGACCCAGTACTTC
D: TRBD1; J: TRBJ1-1; size: -; V: TRBV2; CDR3: CASSRQGANTEAFF; DNA: TGTGCCAGCAGCCGACAGGGGGCGAACACTGAAGCTTTCTTT
D: TRBD2; J: TRBJ2-3; size: -; V: TRBV14; CDR3: CASSQWAGTSRDTDTQYF; DNA: TGTGCCAGCAGCCAATGGGCAGGGACTAGCCGGGACACAGATACGCAGTATTTT
D: TRBD2; J: TRBJ2-5; size: -; V: TRBV18; CDR3: CASSPPRGGAQETQYF; DNA: TGTGCCAGCTCACCACCGCGGGGAGGGGCCCAAGAGACCCAGTACTTC
D: TRBD1; J: TRBJ2-7; size: -; V: TRBV7-3; CDR3: CASSLGQSSYEQYF; DNA: TGTGCCAGCAGTCTGGGACAGTCCTCCTACGAGCAGTACTTC
D: -; J: TRBJ1-1; size: -; V: TRBV7-9; CDR3: CASSFTGFTEAFF; DNA: TGTGCCAGCAGCTTTACAGGGTTCACTGAAGCTTTCTTT
D: TRBD2; J: TRBJ2-7; size: -; V: TRBV5-1; CDR3: CASSPPGLALGEQYF; DNA: TGCGCCAGCAGCCCTCCGGGACTAGCCTTGGGCGAGCAGTACTTC
D: -; J: TRBJ2-5; size: -; V: TRBV19; CDR3: CASSIRGRQETQYF; DNA: TGTGCCAGTAGTATTCGGGGGAGGCAAGAGACCCAGTACTTC
D: TRBD2; J: TRBJ2-7; size: -; V: TRBV4-2; CDR3: CASSQNPGLAASSYEQYF; DNA: TGTGCCAGCAGCCAAAACCCGGGACTAGCGGCGAGCTCCTACGAGCAGTACTTC
D: TRBD2; J: TRBJ2-5; size: -; V: TRBV19; CDR3: CASGGDSETQYF; DNA: TGTGCCAGTGGGGGGGATTCCGAGACCCAGTACTTC
D: -; J: TRBJ2-3; size: -; V: TRBV4-2; CDR3: CASSHRVLADPGETDTQYF; DNA: TGTGCCAGCAGCCACCGAGTCTTAGCCGACCCGGGGGAAACAGATACGCAGTATTTT